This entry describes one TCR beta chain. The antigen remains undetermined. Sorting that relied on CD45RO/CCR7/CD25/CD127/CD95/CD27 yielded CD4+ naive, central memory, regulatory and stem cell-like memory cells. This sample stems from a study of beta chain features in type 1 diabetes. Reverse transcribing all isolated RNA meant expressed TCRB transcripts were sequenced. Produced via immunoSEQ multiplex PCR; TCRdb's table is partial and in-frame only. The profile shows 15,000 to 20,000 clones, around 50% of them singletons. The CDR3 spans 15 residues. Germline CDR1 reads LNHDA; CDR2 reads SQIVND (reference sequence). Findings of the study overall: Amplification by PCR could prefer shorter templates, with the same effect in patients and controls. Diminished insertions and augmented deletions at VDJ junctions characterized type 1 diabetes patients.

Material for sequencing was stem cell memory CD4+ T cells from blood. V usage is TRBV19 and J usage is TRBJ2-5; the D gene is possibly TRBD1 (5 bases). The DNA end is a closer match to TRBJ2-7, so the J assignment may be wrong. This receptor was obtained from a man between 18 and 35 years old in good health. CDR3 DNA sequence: TGTGCCAGTACTCGGAATGGGGCCTCCTCCTACGAGCAGTACTTC. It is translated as CASTRNGASSYEQYF.